A selection of T cell receptor beta chains follows, all from one sample in a study of OX40 agonist ivuxolimab in advanced cancers. Method: immunoSEQ multiplex PCR; TCRdb's copy keeps in-frame clones and lacks some. The table shows about 84,000 clones, with roughly 90% occurring only once. This specimen was CD4+ or CD8+ T cells sorted from blood, taken in a trial of the OX40 agonist ivuxolimab. The receptors derive from an adult with an advanced solid tumor such as melanoma, head and neck, liver or kidney cancer. The CDR3 runs from the conserved cysteine through the conserved F or W. D genes are given only for firm matches. Part of the rows lack a size; the others show once, few, many or a class for expanded clones.

>14|TRBJ2-2|-|TRBV10-3|-
TGTGCCATCAGTGACCCAGGCCACACCGGGGAGCTGTTTTTT
CAISDPGHTGELFF
>12|TRBJ2-1|-|TRBV19|-
TGTGCCAGTAGTATTCGGGGAGGTGAGCAGTTCTTC
CASSIRGGEQFF
>15|TRBJ1-5|-|TRBV7-8|-
TGTGCCAGCAGCTTAGTAGTTCAGGGCCCTCAGCCCCAGCATTTT
CASSLVVQGPQPQHF
>14|TRBJ2-7|TRBD2|TRBV5-1|-
TGCGCCAGCAGTTTGGGACTAGCGGGGGGAGGTCAGTACTTC
CASSLGLAGGGQYF
>13|TRBJ2-1|-|TRBV6-1|-
TGTGCCAGCAGTGATTCCCCCAAGGATGAGCAGTTCTTC
CASSDSPKDEQFF
>14|TRBJ2-7|TRBD1|TRBV5-1|-
TGCGCCAGCAGCCCGACAGGGTTTGCCTACGAGCAGTACTTC
CASSPTGFAYEQYF
>19|TRBJ2-7|TRBD2|TRBV2|-
TGTGCCAGCAGTGAAGCCAGCAGGGCCGGGACTAGCGGGTACTACGAGCAGTACTTC
CASSEASRAGTSGYYEQYF
>14|TRBJ2-2|-|TRBV28|-
TGTGCCAGCAGTGGGGGGATGAACACCGGGGAGCTGTTTTTT
CASSGGMNTGELFF
>15|TRBJ2-1|TRBD2|TRBV19|-
TGTGCCAGCCTGGGGAGCGGGACCGCTATTAATGAGCAGTTCTTC
CASLGSGTAINEQFF
>16|TRBJ2-7|-|TRBV18|once
TGTGCCAGCTCACCTAGCCGGGGGAAGATATTCTACGAGCAGTACTTC
CASSPSRGKIFYEQYF
>11|TRBJ2-1|-|TRBV7-9|once
TGTGCCAGCAGCTTAGGCGTTGAGCAGTTCTTC
CASSLGVEQFF
>16|TRBJ2-6|TRBD2|TRBV19|-
TGTGCCAGCCTACGGGAGGCTGCCTCTGGGGCCAACGTCCTGACTTTC
CASLREAASGANVLTF
>15|TRBJ1-6|-|TRBV25-1|-
TGTGCCAGCAGTGGGGGGGGCTCCTATAATTCACCCCTCCACTTT
CASSGGGSYNSPLHF
>16|TRBJ2-7|-|TRBV18|-
TGTGCCAGCTCACCATCTCAGGGGCGGCCTCCCTACGAGCAGTACTTC
CASSPSQGRPPYEQYF
>17|TRBJ2-3|TRBD2|TRBV4-1|-
TGCGCCAGCAGCCAAGATCGGACTAGCGGGGCCCCAGGTACGCAGTATTTT
CASSQDRTSGAPGTQYF
>15|TRBJ1-6|-|TRBV2|-
TGTGCCAGCAGCTCGGACAGCCCTGCCTATTCACCCCTCCACTTT
CASSSDSPAYSPLHF
>12|TRBJ2-2|-|TRBV5-8|-
TGTGCCAGCAGACGTGCCAGCGGGGAGCTGTTTTTT
CASRRASGELFF
>15|TRBJ2-5|TRBD2|TRBV5-1|-
TGCGCCAGCAGCAGTAGCGGGGGGGGTCAAGAGACCCAGTACTTC
CASSSSGGGQETQYF
>13|TRBJ1-2|TRBD1|TRBV7-9|-
TGTGCCAGCAGCTCCGGACAGGGACCTGGCTACACCTTC
CASSSGQGPGYTF
>14|TRBJ1-1|-|TRBV2|-
TGTGCCAGCAGTGGTTGGGGTCGCAACACTGAAGCTTTCTTT
CASSGWGRNTEAFF
>18|TRBJ2-3|TRBD2|TRBV7-6|few
TGTGCCAGCAGCTTAGTTCCTAGCGGGGGGCAGAGCACAGATACGCAGTATTTT
CASSLVPSGGQSTDTQYF
>14|TRBJ1-2|-|TRBV5-1|-
TGCGCCAGCAGCTTGGCCGGGGAGAACTATGGCTACACCTTC
CASSLAGENYGYTF
>14|TRBJ2-5|-|TRBV11-1|-
TGTGCCAGCAGCTTACGTTCGGGGTCGGAGACCCAGTACTTC
CASSLRSGSETQYF
>15|TRBJ2-7|-|TRBV30|-
TGTGCCTTAAGGACAGTACCCCTTTTAAGCGACGAGCAGTACTTC
CALRTVPLLSDEQYF
>12|TRBJ1-1|-|TRBV6-1|-
TGTGCCAGCAGTGCCACAGGGCAGTCCCCTTTCTTT
CASSATGQSPFF
>17|TRBJ2-5|TRBD2|TRBV9|-
TGTGCCAGCAGCGTAGCAACTAGCGGGGGGATTCAAGAGACCCAGTACTTC
CASSVATSGGIQETQYF
>13|TRBJ1-5|TRBD1|TRBV7-2|-
TGTGCCAGCAGCAACAGGGGGATGGGGCCCCAGCATTTT
CASSNRGMGPQHF
>14|TRBJ1-5|TRBD1|TRBV5-8|-
TGTGCCAGCAGCACGGGACAGTCCAATCAGCCCCAGCATTTT
CASSTGQSNQPQHF
>16|TRBJ2-7|TRBD2|TRBV6-1|-
TGTGCCAGCAGTGAAGGCGGGAGGCCCTACTCCTACGAGCAGTACTTC
CASSEGGRPYSYEQYF
>20|TRBJ2-7|TRBD1|TRBV5-1|-
TGCGCCAGCAGCTTGGGACCATTCCGACTTCGACAGGGGGTCCCCTACGAGCAGTACTTC
CASSLGPFRLRQGVPYEQYF
>14|TRBJ2-6|-|TRBV6-1|-
TGTGCCAGCAGTGAAAAAAGCGGAGGCAACGTCCTGACTTTC
CASSEKSGGNVLTF
>15|TRBJ2-7|TRBD1|TRBV9|-
TGTGCCAGCAGCCCCCGACAGGGGGCTCCGGGCGAGCAGTACTTC
CASSPRQGAPGEQYF
>15|TRBJ1-3|-|TRBV27|-
TGTGCCAGCAGTAACACCAGGAGCTCTGGAAACACCATATATTTT
CASSNTRSSGNTIYF
>13|TRBJ1-6|-|TRBV7-8|-
TGTGCCAGCAGTTTCCTACATAATTCACCCCTCCACTTT
CASSFLHNSPLHF
>15|TRBJ1-2|-|TRBV27|-
TGTGCCAGCACCTTAAGTATAGGAGGAGGGGGTGGCTACACCTTC
CASTLSIGGGGGYTF
>18|TRBJ2-1|TRBD2|TRBV5-1|-
TGCGCCAGCACAACCGGACTAGCGGGATGGGGATCCTACAATGAGCAGTTCTTC
CASTTGLAGWGSYNEQFF
>15|TRBJ2-7|TRBD1|TRBV6-8|-
TGTGCCAGCAGCCGGTCGGGACAGGGGTCCTACGAGCAGTACTTC
CASSRSGQGSYEQYF
>15|TRBJ1-1|-|TRBV5-4|-
TGTGCCAGCAGCCAAAAACAGGGCCCCAACACTGAAGCTTTCTTT
CASSQKQGPNTEAFF